The 24 T cell receptor beta chains listed next were all sequenced from one sample in a study of blood T cells in healthy people across ages. Then a second PCR, running roughly 6 to 11 cycles, was carried out with a sample-barcoded 5' primer and a J-beta primer mix. MiXCR was run by TCRdb on the 5' RACE reads, yielding one entry per CDR3 protein. The sample carries 1.2 million to 1.5 million distinct CDR3 sequences, roughly 45% recorded once. The specimen was blood. The receptors derive from a young woman in good health.

The V gene is TRBV15, the J gene TRBJ2-7; either TRBD1 or TRBD2 may supply D (5 bases each). Germline-derived CDR1 and CDR2 are LNHNV and YYDKDF (reference sequence). This CDR3 has 13 residues. Trimming removed 5 bases from V and 4 bases from J, with 12 bases in between. CDR3 region: CATSVGREYEQYF. The CDR3 coding sequence is TGTGCCACCAGCGTTGGCAGGGAGTACGAGCAGTACTTC. Based on the CDR3 plus reference TRBV15 and TRBJ2-7, the full variable domain is DAMVIQNPRYQVTQFGKPVTLSCSQTLNHNVMYWYQQKSSQAPKLLFHYYDKDFNNEADTPDNFQSRRPNTSFCFLDIRSPGLGDTAMYLCATSVGREYEQYFGPGTRLTVT.

The V and J genes are TRBV6-5 and TRBJ2-7; 7 bases match TRBD2. CDR1 and CDR2 (germline): MNHEY, SVGAGI. This CDR3 has 16 residues. Losses at the gene ends were 4 bases for V and 4 bases for J; bases not matched to a gene: 13. The DNA of the CDR3 is TGTGCCAGCAGTTCCCCCGGGGGGAGGGGCCTGTACGAGCAGTACTTC. The encoded protein is CASSSPGGRGLYEQYF.

This clonotype was counted a few times. The V gene is TRBV12-3 or TRBV12-4, the J gene TRBJ1-2; D call uncertain. Deletions cut 1 base from V and 1 base from J, with 7 bases between. The CDR3 extends over 14 amino acids. CDR3 loop: CASSLEGVNYGYTF. The DNA for the CDR3 is TGTGCCAGCAGTTTAGAGGGAGTTAACTATGGCTACACCTTC.

The J gene is TRBJ2-3, the V gene TRBV7-2, with 9 nucleotides matching TRBD2. This CDR3 spans 15 amino acids. Germline values: CDR1 SGHTA, CDR2 FQGNSA. V lost 5 bases to trimming and J lost 14 bases; unmatched junction nucleotides: 17. CDR3 amino acids: CASSRLAAPTGYAYF. Written as DNA, the CDR3 is TGTGCCAGCAGCAGACTAGCGGCCCCCACGGGATACGCGTATTTT.

This clonotype was seen only a few times. The chain carries TRBV11-2 and TRBJ2-5; 8 positions match TRBD1. The CDR3 is made up of 13 amino acids. Germline-derived CDR1 and CDR2 are SGHAT and FQNNGV. Trimming removed 5 bases from V and 4 bases from J; junction bases left unmatched: 3. The CDR3 DNA reads as TGTGCCAGCAGCCACGACAGGGGAGAGACCCAGTACTTC. Translation gives CASSHDRGETQYF.

V is TRBV5-1 and J is TRBJ1-6; possibly TRBD1 for D (5 bases). The CDR3 runs to 13 residues. Trimming shortened V by 3 bases and J by 11 bases, and 12 bases separated the two germline ends. Germline lookup yields CDR1 SGHRS and CDR2 YFSETQ. The CDR3 nucleotides are TGCGCCAGCAGCTACCAACAGGAAACACCCCTCCACTTT. This codes for CASSYQQETPLHF.

The rearrangement links TRBV7-2 to TRBJ2-5; D gene uncertain. This CDR3 has 15 amino acids. Germline CDR1 reads SGHTA; CDR2 reads FQGNSA. Trimming took 2 bases from V and 5 from J, leaving 15 bases between them. The chain's CDR3 is CASSLRLVGLETQYF. In nucleotides, the CDR3 is TGTGCCAGCAGCTTACGGCTGGTTGGGCTCGAGACCCAGTACTTC. Full variable domain (remainder filled in from reference TRBV7-2 and TRBJ2-5): GAGVSQSPSNKVTEKGKDVELRCDPISGHTALYWYRQSLGQGLEFLIYFQGNSAPDKSGLPSDRFSAERTGGSVSTLTIQRTQQEDSAVYLCASSLRLVGLETQYFGPGTRLLVL.

This clonotype has a handful of counts. The genes are TRBV4-1 and TRBJ1-2; D gene ambiguous. CDR1 MGHRA and CDR2 YSYEKL come from the germline V gene. There are 15 residues in the CDR3. V dropped 1 base and J dropped 4 bases, with 13 bases sitting between them. This CDR3 reads CASSQGTLDLYGYTF. The CDR3 DNA sequence: TGCGCCAGCAGCCAAGGAACTTTGGACCTCTATGGCTACACCTTC.

The chain links TRBV7-9 to TRBJ1-5; D not resolved. This CDR3 region has 13 residues. V was shortened by 0 bases and J by 9 bases, with 9 bases between the two germline ends. In germline, CDR1 is SEHNR, CDR2 FQNEAQ (reference sequence). In nucleotides, the CDR3 is TGTGCCAGCAGCTTAGCGCCGACCGGGCCCCAGCATTTT. It encodes CASSLAPTGPQHF.

This clonotype has a count of ten or more. This rearrangement joins TRBV20-1 to TRBJ2-1, with 11 bases matching TRBD1. This CDR3 contains 17 residues. Germline values: CDR1 DFQATT, CDR2 SNEGSKA (reference sequence). The V segment lost 6 bases and the J segment 7 bases; nucleotides outside the gene matches: 17. CDR3 bases: TGCAGTGCAGGACAGGGGGCGATGGCGGGGGGAAGGAATGAGCAGTTCTTC. Translating gives CSAGQGAMAGGRNEQFF.

The gene calls are TRBV9 and TRBJ1-2; no clear D gene. V gave up 5 bases and J gave up 4 bases, with 15 bases separating them. The germline V gene has CDR1 SGDLS and CDR2 YYNGEE. The CDR3 covers 14 residues. CDR3 region: CASRVEGGSYGYTF. In nucleotides, the CDR3 is TGTGCCAGCAGGGTCGAGGGAGGGTCCTATGGCTACACCTTC.

This clonotype was seen a handful of times. The chain couples TRBV4-1 to TRBJ1-1; D call uncertain. The germline V gene has CDR1 MGHRA and CDR2 YSYEKL. The CDR3 sequence is 17 residues long. The V end lost 0 bases, the J end lost 3 bases, and 17 bases lay between the germline ends. The DNA for the CDR3 is TGCGCCAGCAGCCAAGATCCCCCACCTCGACAATACACTGAAGCTTTCTTT. Amino acids: CASSQDPPPRQYTEAFF.

The chain has TRBV6-2 or TRBV6-3 and TRBJ1-2; a possible D gene is TRBD1 (5 bases). Germline V CDR1 and CDR2: MNHEY, SVGEGT. V shed 7 bases and J shed 5 bases, with 17 bases lying between them. CDR3 length: 14 residues. The CDR3 spells CASIPGTGLYGYTF. The CDR3 DNA reads as TGTGCCAGCATCCCGGGAACGGGGCTTTATGGCTACACCTTC.

This clonotype has a handful of counts. V gene TRBV25-1 combines with J gene TRBJ2-5; maybe TRBD2 (5 bases). The CDR3 contains 12 residues. Germline CDR1 is MGHDK and CDR2 is SYGVNS. The ends were cut back, 6 bases at V and 1 base at J, with 6 bases in the middle. Here the CDR3 DNA reads TGTGCCAGCAGAAGCGGCCAAGAGACCCAGTACTTC. The encoded protein is CASRSGQETQYF.

For this clonotype: Just one base apart from a much larger clone, this may be a read error. The chain joins TRBV4-1 to TRBJ2-3; no reliable D call. The CDR3 runs to 14 residues. V was trimmed by 1 base and J by 4 bases, leaving 9 bases between them. Germline CDR1 is MGHRA and CDR2 is YSYEKL. In DNA, the CDR3 is TGCGCCAGCAGCCAAGTACAAGCATCAGATACGCAGTATTTT. This codes for CASSQVQASDTQYF.

The gene calls are TRBV29-1 and TRBJ2-5, with 8 bases matching TRBD1. V gave up 8 bases and J gave up 5 bases; unmatched junction bases: 10. CDR1 and CDR2 from the germline V gene are SQVTM and ANQGSEA. The CDR3 consists of 13 residues. This CDR3 reads CSYNRGTPETQYF. CDR3 nucleotide sequence: TGCAGCTACAACAGGGGGACCCCGGAGACCCAGTACTTC. Variable domain in full (rest from reference TRBV29-1 and TRBJ2-5): SAVISQKPSRDICQRGTSLTIQCQVDSQVTMMFWYRQQPGQSLTLIATANQGSEATYESGFVIDKFPISRPNLTFSTLTVSNMSPEDSSIYLCSYNRGTPETQYFGPGTRLLVL.

This chain uses TRBV11-2 with TRBJ2-3, with unresolved D. The CDR3 is made up of 17 amino acids. V was pared by 1 base and J by 1 base, with 15 bases between. The germline CDR1 and CDR2 sequences are SGHAT and FQNNGV. In DNA form, the CDR3 reads TGTGCCAGCAGCTTAGCAACCTCTTCGATTGGCACAGATACGCAGTATTTT. It codes for CASSLATSSIGTDTQYF.

The chain uses TRBV20-1 and TRBJ2-1; D perhaps matches TRBD2 (6 bases). Germline V gene lookup returns CDR1 DFQATT and CDR2 SNEGSKA (reference sequence). Between the trimmed V and J ends, which lost 4 bases and 7 bases, there was a span of 14 bases. The CDR3 contains 13 residues. CDR3 loop: CSAITGLNNEQFF. The CDR3 DNA sequence: TGCAGTGCTATAACGGGACTGAATAATGAGCAGTTCTTC.

The chain links TRBV7-2 to TRBJ1-1; D not certain. Germline assignment: CDR1 SGHTA and CDR2 FQGNSA. CDR3 size: 14 residues. V was shortened by 4 bases and J by 6 bases, with 15 bases between the two germline ends. Here the CDR3 reads CASSWAGVGSEAFF. The CDR3 DNA reads TGTGCCAGCAGCTGGGCTGGGGTTGGCTCTGAAGCTTTCTTT.

The V gene is TRBV27, the J gene TRBJ1-1, with D unclear. The CDR3 runs 14 residues. The germline V gene has CDR1 MNHEY and CDR2 SMNVEV (reference sequence). V was shortened by 3 bases and J by 5 bases, with 13 bases between the two germline ends. The CDR3 loop is CASSLSVVGTEAFF. The DNA of the CDR3 is TGTGCCAGCAGTTTGAGTGTGGTCGGGACTGAAGCTTTCTTT.

The J gene is TRBJ2-5, the V gene TRBV29-1; TRBD1 might be the D (6 bases). V was trimmed by 7 bases and J by 1 base, leaving 10 bases between them. CDR3 length: 12 amino acids. Germline lookup yields CDR1 SQVTM and CDR2 ANQGSEA. The CDR3 DNA reads as TGCAGCGCCGGGACACTCCAAGAGACCCAGTACTTC. The encoded protein is CSAGTLQETQYF. Based on the CDR3 plus reference TRBV29-1 and TRBJ2-5, the full variable domain is SAVISQKPSRDICQRGTSLTIQCQVDSQVTMMFWYRQQPGQSLTLIATANQGSEATYESGFVIDKFPISRPNLTFSTLTVSNMSPEDSSIYLCSAGTLQETQYFGPGTRLLVL.

The chain carries TRBV5-5 and TRBJ1-5; D uncertain. The CDR3 runs 15 residues. With 6 bases removed from V and 0 bases from J, the gap between germline ends came to 13 bases. CDR1 is SGHKS and CDR2 is YYEKEE in the germline V gene (reference sequence). This CDR3 reads CASTRYFDSNQPQHF. CDR3 bases: TGTGCCAGCACCCGGTATTTCGATAGCAATCAGCCCCAGCATTTT.

CDR3 in amino acids: CASSMGQSVETQYF. The CDR3 DNA sequence: TGTGCCAGCAGCATGGGACAGTCAGTGGAGACCCAGTACTTC. The chain couples TRBV11-1 to TRBJ2-5; 7 nucleotides align to TRBD1. CDR1 SGHAT and CDR2 FQDESV come from the germline V gene (reference sequence). The CDR3 length is 14 residues. V dropped 5 bases and J dropped 5; count of bases not matched to a gene: 8.

This chain connects TRBV28 to TRBJ2-7; D is unclear. CDR1 is MDHEN, CDR2 SYDVKM, per germline. The CDR3 length is 14 residues. Trimming removed 2 bases at V and 3 bases at J, with 11 bases between. In DNA, the CDR3 is TGTGCCAGCAGTTTACCCAAGGGTCTCTACGAGCAGTACTTC. It translates to CASSLPKGLYEQYF.